The sequence of this T cell receptor beta chain was determined in a study of neurological immune-mediated disorders (dated by TCRdb to the late 2010s). As for the study more broadly: Among the 35 or so multiple sclerosis patients, relapsing-remitting MS was present in around 31 and secondary progressive MS was present in 3. Longitudinal samples, technical triplicates and paired sorted CD4+ and CD8+ T-cell subsets, alongside PBMC samples, were included among the roughly 98 TCR-beta libraries. Peripheral blood TCR-beta repertoires from HTLV-I-associated myelopathy (HAM/TSP) patients, multiple sclerosis patients and healthy controls were compared by UMI-based sequencing. The cohort was made up of 65 to 75 subjects, consisting of around 14 HAM/TSP patients, around 35 multiple sclerosis patients and around 20 healthy controls. Results the study describes overall, beyond this receptor: No identical CDR3 amino acid sequences were found to be shared among expanded clones across subjects, suggesting that TCR-beta repertoires were private in all groups. Phylogenetic analysis grouped repertoires from 18 of 34 MS patients into a cluster of related CDR3 sequences, suggesting a possible repertoire-level signature. TCR clonal expansion was greatest in HAM/TSP patients and smallest in MS patients, who ranked below even healthy controls. No clinical or MRI features were associated with the MS cluster, and the authors said that larger cohorts are needed.

There are many counts of this clonotype. Its recognized antigen is unknown. Base qualities are not recorded, but no much larger clone differs from it by a single base. Unsorted PBMC libraries were generated from 2 million PBMCs stored in RNAlater at -80 °C until RNA extraction. Multiple sclerosis patients were enrolled in a US clinical protocol under which disease progression was evaluated by magnetic resonance imaging. PBMCs were separated from peripheral blood using Ficoll-Hypaque density gradient centrifugation and then cryopreserved in liquid nitrogen. cDNA synthesis used template-switch 5'RACE with a primer carrying a 10-nucleotide random unique molecular identifier tagging each TCR transcript. Every sequencing run yielded over 200 million TCR-beta sequences covering 15-18 subjects. Total RNA was extracted with the RNeasy kit. The KAPA Real-time Library Amplification kit was used to amplify TCR-beta VDJ regions with primers targeting the TCR constant region and the 5'RACE anchor. Sample indexes and Illumina adaptors were added in a first PCR, and a second PCR then increased library yield. After purification with Ampure beads, the TCR product of roughly 650 bp was size-selected on a 2% E-gel SizeSelection system. Library quality was checked on a Bioanalyzer, concentration was measured with Qubit, and libraries were quantified with the Kapa Library Quantification kit before pooling. An Illumina HiSeq 2500 sequenced the libraries paired-end 2 x 150 bp. To increase sequence diversity, roughly 24-31% phiX was spiked into each library pool. As for the authors' bioinformatics: Quality-filtered reads were processed with the UMI-based MiGEC pipeline, which removed over 75% of raw TCR sequences during error correction. IMGT germline references were used for alignment of VDJ genes, and clonotypes were defined by a unique CDR3 amino acid sequence together with V-J genes. Clonal expansion, Shannon diversity and CDR3 relatedness were evaluated with VDJtools (CalcPairwiseDistances, ClusterSamples), while phylogenetic trees were built in CLCbio workbench. Expanded clones were defined as having at least 8 unique UMIs, based on coefficient-of-variation modelling across technical triplicates. TCRdb trimmed public reads at Q25 via fastp, called clones via MiXCR and kept in-frame beta chains. Rows are unified per CDR3 protein, each entry keeping the most common DNA and genes. Clone size and V and J calls follow TCRdb, not the original study. Within this sample are roughly 100,000 distinct CDR3 sequences, with 3% to 4.5% of them counted one time only. Together, the top ten hold 5% to 7.5% of the sample.

The CDR3 spans 13 residues, from the cysteine through the phenylalanine. The retained sequence is limited to the CDR3, 39 bases, with the frame set at the first base. The junction shows trimming of 4 bases on V and 4 bases on J, plus 10 bases between the germline ends. CDR1 MNHEY and CDR2 SVGAGI were looked up in the germline V gene. Sample: PBMCs. The receptor was isolated from a woman between 18 and 29 years old with multiple sclerosis. The V and J segments used are TRBV6-5 and TRBJ2-5; TRBD1 is a weak D gene call, 5 bases matching. The CDR3 has the sequence CASSFRDGETQYF. The bases are TGTGCCAGCAGTTTCAGGGATGGAGAGACCCAGTACTTC.